This T cell receptor beta chain was observed in a study of T cell responses to AZD1222 COVID-19 vaccine. Study-level findings and limits: None of the repertoires were sampled until the peak T cell response had passed. Of spike-specific TCRs, nearly half reportedly target regions left unmutated in variants. The study found vaccine-associated CD4 TCRs spanning spike, dominant at 160-218 and 743-854.

The length of the CDR3 is 14 residues. Per germline, CDR1 LGHNA and CDR2 YSLEER. V was cut by 0 bases and J by 2 bases, with 7 bases left in between. This table comes from immunoSEQ multiplex PCR, and its TCRdb copy is limited to in-frame clones, with some not included. The table has more than 95,000 clones, approximately 85% seen once; the top ten hold roughly 4%. About this clone itself: Its antigen is currently unknown. The same CDR3 can be traced to other DNA sequences in this sample.

This receptor was obtained from an adult in good health. Here the sequenced sample was peripheral blood, taken on day 0 of MenACWY control vaccination. The J gene is TRBJ1-2, the V gene TRBV4-3; D call uncertain. The CDR3 DNA follows: TGCGCCAGCAGCCAAGATACAGCGAACTATGGCTACACCTTC. Translated: CASSQDTANYGYTF.